Listed below are T cell receptor beta chains from one sample, sequenced in a study of OX40 agonist ivuxolimab in advanced cancers. Repertoires were generated with immunoSEQ multiplex PCR, while TCRdb's copy carries only in-frame clones and drops some. The table has tens of thousands of clones, around 92% seen once. The material was CD4+ or CD8+ T cells sorted from blood, obtained in a trial of the OX40 agonist ivuxolimab. These receptors were taken from an adult with an advanced solid tumor such as melanoma, head and neck, liver or kidney cancer. Each CDR3 is given with its conserved first and last residue. D genes are given only for firm matches. Clone size is shown for a subset of rows, as once, few, many or a class of expanded clone.

J: TRBJ1-3; D: NA; V: TRBV21-1; size: NA; DNA: TGTGCCCCCCAGCGGTGCGAGGACAGGGAGCTCTCGAACGGAAACACCATATATTTT; CDR3: CAPQRCEDRELSNGNTIYF
J: TRBJ2-1; D: TRBD2; V: TRBV6-4; size: NA; DNA: TGTGCCAGCAGCCCCTCGACTAGCGCAAACAATGAGCAGTTCTTC; CDR3: CASSPSTSANNEQFF
J: TRBJ2-5; D: TRBD1; V: TRBV7-3; size: NA; DNA: TGTGCCAGCAGTCTTACAGGGGGCGCGTTCGAGACCCAGTACTTC; CDR3: CASSLTGGAFETQYF
J: TRBJ1-2; D: TRBD1; V: TRBV7-2; size: NA; DNA: TGTGCCAGCAGCTTAGATACAGGACAGGGGGCGCGTATCTATGGCTACACCTTC; CDR3: CASSLDTGQGARIYGYTF
J: TRBJ2-2; D: TRBD2; V: TRBV28; size: NA; DNA: TGTGCCAGCAGTCTTCGGACTAGCGGGGGGTACACCGGGGAGCTGTTTTTT; CDR3: CASSLRTSGGYTGELFF
J: TRBJ2-1; D: TRBD2; V: TRBV27; size: NA; DNA: TGTGCCAGCAGTTTATTCCCCACTAGCGGGAGGGCCACTGAGCAGTTCTTC; CDR3: CASSLFPTSGRATEQFF
J: TRBJ2-7; D: NA; V: TRBV7-9; size: once; DNA: TGTGCCAGCAGCTCGGTGAGGGGGGGTTACGAGCAGTACTTC; CDR3: CASSSVRGGYEQYF
J: TRBJ2-3; D: NA; V: TRBV7-9; size: NA; DNA: TGTGCCAGCAGGAATGGGGGCGCAGATACGCAGTATTTT; CDR3: CASRNGGADTQYF
J: TRBJ1-5; D: NA; V: TRBV27; size: NA; DNA: TGTGCCAGCAGTTTATGGGGGGGCCGGCCCCAGCATTTT; CDR3: CASSLWGGRPQHF
J: TRBJ2-3; D: NA; V: TRBV6-5; size: NA; DNA: TGTGCCAGCAGTTACGGGGCGTCAGATACGCAGTATTTT; CDR3: CASSYGASDTQYF
J: TRBJ2-7; D: TRBD2; V: TRBV7-3; size: NA; DNA: TGTGCCAGCAGCCTCCGGACTAGCGGGAATCGAGAGCAGTACTTC; CDR3: CASSLRTSGNREQYF
J: TRBJ2-3; D: NA; V: TRBV7-3; size: NA; DNA: TGTGCCAGCAGCTTAACGGGGGCTAAAGATACGCAGTATTTT; CDR3: CASSLTGAKDTQYF
J: TRBJ1-1; D: NA; V: TRBV2; size: NA; DNA: TGTGCCAGCAGTGAATGGGTAGGCATGAACACTGAAGCTTTCTTT; CDR3: CASSEWVGMNTEAFF
J: TRBJ1-3; D: NA; V: TRBV29-1; size: NA; DNA: TGCAGCGTTGAAGCCCAGGGGATCAACACCATATATTTT; CDR3: CSVEAQGINTIYF
J: TRBJ2-5; D: TRBD2; V: TRBV14; size: NA; DNA: TGTGCCAGCAGCCTCCGGAGGACTAGCGACGACCAGTACTTC; CDR3: CASSLRRTSDDQYF
J: TRBJ2-1; D: NA; V: TRBV7-9; size: NA; DNA: TGTGCCAGCAGCTCATATGATAATGAGCAGTTCTTC; CDR3: CASSSYDNEQFF
J: TRBJ2-1; D: TRBD1; V: TRBV27; size: NA; DNA: TGTGCCAGCAGTTCGACAGGGGCTTACAATGAGCAGTTCTTC; CDR3: CASSSTGAYNEQFF
J: TRBJ2-1; D: NA; V: TRBV6-5; size: NA; DNA: TGTGCCAGCAGTTACGGGCTAGTTGCTGAGCAGTTCTTC; CDR3: CASSYGLVAEQFF
J: TRBJ2-3; D: TRBD2; V: TRBV7-6; size: NA; DNA: TGTGCCAGCAGCCCTGCGGGAGCCTACGATACGCAGTATTTT; CDR3: CASSPAGAYDTQYF
J: TRBJ2-1; D: NA; V: TRBV19; size: NA; DNA: TGTGCCAGCCTGGGGGGACTCGGGGGAAATGAGCAGTTCTTC; CDR3: CASLGGLGGNEQFF